A selection of T cell receptor beta chains follows, all from one sample in a study of T cells expressing NK-cell markers. TCRdb reanalyzed the 5' RACE reads and collapses them to one entry per CDR3 protein, without DNA. This sample contains some 390,000 distinct CDR3 sequences. Sample: blood T cells: a sorted CD56 or NKG2C T cell subset, CD4+ or CD8+ T cells, or bulk PBMC T cells (not recorded which). These receptor sequences come from a woman aged 45-60 years in good health. The CDR3 runs from the conserved cysteine through the conserved F or W.

V gene: TRBV3-1
J gene: TRBJ2-1
CDR3 protein: CASSQIGQYNEQFF

V gene: TRBV12-3/TRBV12-4
J gene: TRBJ2-7
CDR3 protein: CASSLTSGGLYEQYF

V gene: TRBV6-1
J gene: TRBJ2-2
CDR3 protein: CASSPRGSGIGIAGELFF

V gene: TRBV24-1
J gene: TRBJ2-2
CDR3 protein: CATNYGRGPNTGELFF

V gene: TRBV29-1
J gene: TRBJ2-1
CDR3 protein: CSVVTSRYNEQFF

V gene: TRBV7-3
J gene: TRBJ2-7
CDR3 protein: CASSPGTGSLYEQYF

V gene: TRBV10-3
J gene: TRBJ2-1
CDR3 protein: CAISELSFSGSANEQFF

V gene: TRBV7-9
J gene: TRBJ2-1
CDR3 protein: CASSFVERGLNEQFF

V gene: TRBV20-1
J gene: TRBJ2-1
CDR3 protein: CSARDRLAGMIGSQFF

V gene: TRBV4-2
J gene: TRBJ1-5
CDR3 protein: CASSQEWEGRPQHF

V gene: TRBV6-5
J gene: TRBJ1-2
CDR3 protein: CASRGQGYYTF

V gene: TRBV12-3/TRBV12-4
J gene: TRBJ2-7
CDR3 protein: CASSKRGRYSYEQYF

V gene: TRBV4-1
J gene: TRBJ1-2
CDR3 protein: CASSQVQGLGYGYTF

V gene: TRBV5-1
J gene: TRBJ2-1
CDR3 protein: CASSSLEASSYNEQFF

V gene: TRBV2
J gene: TRBJ1-5
CDR3 protein: CASSEEAGGISNQPQHF

V gene: TRBV9
J gene: TRBJ2-5
CDR3 protein: CASSVGSGGALETQYF

V gene: TRBV12-3/TRBV12-4
J gene: TRBJ2-1
CDR3 protein: CASSSGGEQFF

V gene: TRBV24-1
J gene: TRBJ2-5
CDR3 protein: CATSDAVGKVWETQYF

V gene: TRBV2
J gene: TRBJ1-2
CDR3 protein: CASSEAPSGLGYTF

V gene: TRBV5-1
J gene: TRBJ2-1
CDR3 protein: CASSYREPEDEQFF

V gene: TRBV4-1
J gene: TRBJ2-7
CDR3 protein: CASSQDPGLAGVEQYF

V gene: TRBV4-2
J gene: TRBJ2-3
CDR3 protein: CASSQDPRGSPADTQYF

V gene: TRBV29-1
J gene: TRBJ2-1
CDR3 protein: CSSSRAERGSYNEQFF

V gene: TRBV6-5
J gene: TRBJ2-1
CDR3 protein: CASSYSSSYNEQFF

V gene: TRBV27
J gene: TRBJ2-3
CDR3 protein: CASSQAGTGTDTQYF

V gene: TRBV6-2/TRBV6-3
J gene: TRBJ2-1
CDR3 protein: CASSSKGTLTYNEQFF

V gene: TRBV29-1
J gene: TRBJ1-4
CDR3 protein: CSVGGAATEKLFF

V gene: TRBV11-2
J gene: TRBJ2-5
CDR3 protein: CASSLIQRQETQYF

V gene: TRBV10-2
J gene: TRBJ2-2
CDR3 protein: CASCQGLRTGELFF

V gene: TRBV5-1
J gene: TRBJ1-6
CDR3 protein: CASSPGQERGSPLHF

V gene: TRBV6-5
J gene: TRBJ2-2
CDR3 protein: CASSYEGALTGELFF

V gene: TRBV6-1
J gene: TRBJ1-6
CDR3 protein: CASSKGGQGESPLHF

V gene: TRBV24-1
J gene: TRBJ1-5
CDR3 protein: CATSDSNDRPNQPQHF

V gene: TRBV20-1
J gene: TRBJ2-3
CDR3 protein: CSARNPDTQYF

V gene: TRBV19
J gene: TRBJ2-1
CDR3 protein: CASTTGASYNEQFF

V gene: TRBV20-1
J gene: TRBJ2-1
CDR3 protein: CSAREGQSLYNEQFF

V gene: TRBV11-2
J gene: TRBJ2-3
CDR3 protein: CASSLQIRTDFTPFTDTQYF

V gene: TRBV30
J gene: TRBJ2-4
CDR3 protein: CAWNQGSGIQYF

V gene: TRBV6-5
J gene: TRBJ2-1
CDR3 protein: CASRGSGSYEQFF

V gene: TRBV5-1
J gene: TRBJ2-1
CDR3 protein: CASSGLAGVAYNEQFF

V gene: TRBV6-5
J gene: TRBJ1-5
CDR3 protein: CASSPGRFNQPQHF

V gene: TRBV20-1
J gene: TRBJ2-2
CDR3 protein: CSAREVQTRHTGELFF

V gene: TRBV6-5
J gene: TRBJ2-5
CDR3 protein: CASSFHLEAGTGETQYF

V gene: TRBV12-3/TRBV12-4
J gene: TRBJ2-3
CDR3 protein: CASSFHPPLRESTDTQYF

V gene: TRBV3-1
J gene: TRBJ2-7
CDR3 protein: CASSMGQGKVYF

V gene: TRBV5-4
J gene: TRBJ2-3
CDR3 protein: CASSPGRTSTDTQYF

V gene: TRBV5-1
J gene: TRBJ2-1
CDR3 protein: CASSPGGGRPWNEQFF

V gene: TRBV5-1
J gene: TRBJ2-7
CDR3 protein: CASSLEGGSTYEQYF

V gene: TRBV5-6
J gene: TRBJ2-7
CDR3 protein: CASGLADVPYEQYF

V gene: TRBV29-1
J gene: TRBJ2-5
CDR3 protein: CSVPNRGLRETQYF

V gene: TRBV19
J gene: TRBJ2-1
CDR3 protein: CASSWGQGEQFF

V gene: TRBV7-9
J gene: TRBJ1-4
CDR3 protein: CASSPRTGALEKLFF

V gene: TRBV4-2
J gene: TRBJ2-1
CDR3 protein: CASSTGGPGNEQFF

V gene: TRBV24-1
J gene: TRBJ2-3
CDR3 protein: CATSVSTADTQYF

V gene: TRBV5-1
J gene: TRBJ1-1
CDR3 protein: CASSWEGESEAFF

V gene: TRBV4-1
J gene: TRBJ2-7
CDR3 protein: CASSQGPGQTYEQYF

V gene: TRBV21-1
J gene: TRBJ1-5
CDR3 protein: CASSRDAGSNQPQHF